The 10 T cell receptor beta chains below all came from one sample that was sequenced in a study of blood T cell repertoires in COVID-19. TCRdb's copy holds only in-frame clones and misses some; the assay was immunoSEQ multiplex PCR. The table includes approximately 120,000 clones, approximately 85% detected once. Sequenced material: peripheral blood. Receptors originate from a man aged 30 to 39 with COVID-19, enrolled during active disease.

The genes are TRBV27 and TRBJ1-1; 9 nucleotides match TRBD1. V was pared by 4 bases and J by 5 bases, with 5 bases of the junction left unmatched. This CDR3 contains 14 residues. Germline CDR1 MNHEY, CDR2 SMNVEV (reference sequence). DNA of the CDR3: TGTGCCAGCAGTTCGACAGGGGGTGCGACTGAAGCTTTCTTT. Translation gives CASSSTGGATEAFF.

This clone occurred once. This sequence joins TRBV6-5 and TRBJ2-1, with D possibly matching TRBD1 (6 bases). The CDR3 consists of 13 residues. V was cut by 4 bases and J by 6 bases, with 10 bases left in between. Germline assignment: CDR1 MNHEY and CDR2 SVGAGI. The CDR3, as DNA: TGTGCCAGCAGTTGGGCAGGGGTCAATGAGCAGTTCTTC. It translates to CASSWAGVNEQFF.

This clone was seen just once. V gene TRBV27 combines with J gene TRBJ1-1, with D possibly matching TRBD1 (5 bases). The CDR3 runs 15 residues. Germline-derived CDR1 and CDR2 are MNHEY and SMNVEV (reference sequence). V lost 4 bases, J lost 0 bases, and 12 bases lay in between. In DNA, the CDR3 is TGTGCCAGCAGTTCGACGTGGGGGGTGAACACTGAAGCTTTCTTT. Translated, it gives CASSSTWGVNTEAFF.

The chain carries TRBV5-6 and TRBJ2-3; a possible D gene is TRBD2 (6 bases). The CDR3 spans 17 residues. V gave up 1 base and J gave up 0 bases, with 15 bases separating them. Germline assignment: CDR1 SGHDT and CDR2 YYEEEE. The CDR3 bases are TGTGCCAGCAGCTTGAGTTTGGGGGGACGAAGCACAGATACGCAGTATTTT. This sequence encodes CASSLSLGGRSTDTQYF.

The V and J genes are TRBV10-3 and TRBJ1-5; 8 bases fit TRBD1. Germline lookup yields CDR1 ENHRY and CDR2 SYGVKD. CDR3 length: 16 residues. Trimming took 3 bases from V and 2 from J; bases not matched to a gene: 6. The DNA of the CDR3 is TGTGCCATCAGTGACCCCTCGACAGGGGGCAATCAGCCCCAGCATTTT. Its protein product is CAISDPSTGGNQPQHF.

This clone appeared once. The J gene is TRBJ1-1, the V gene TRBV19; TRBD1 matches 8 bases. The V gene's germline CDR1 is LNHDA and CDR2 SQIVND (reference sequence). J lost 8 bases, V lost 9 bases, and 2 bases had no gene match. The CDR3 sequence is 10 residues long. CDR3 protein: CASRDREAFF. The CDR3 DNA follows: TGTGCCAGCCGGGACAGGGAAGCTTTCTTT.

This clone came up a few times. The chain combines TRBV2 with TRBJ1-6; perhaps TRBD1 as D (6 bases). V was cut by 3 bases and J by 6 bases, with 12 bases left in between. CDR3 length: 15 residues. From germline, CDR1 is SNHLY and CDR2 FYNNEI. CDR3 region: CASSDSGESNSPLHF. CDR3 DNA: TGTGCCAGCAGTGATTCAGGGGAAAGTAATTCACCCCTCCACTTT.

The chain is built from TRBV3-1 (or the pseudogene TRBV3-2) and TRBJ2-7; 10 bases map to TRBD1. The V gene's germline CDR1 is LGHDT and CDR2 YNNKEL (reference sequence). J gave up 5 bases and V 4 bases, and 8 bases lay outside the gene matches. The CDR3 consists of 15 residues. CDR3: CASSRLGTGAHEQYF. CDR3 sequence (DNA): TGTGCCAGCAGCCGCCTTGGGACAGGGGCCCACGAGCAGTACTTC.

The chain has TRBV24-1 and TRBJ2-5; the D gene is possibly TRBD1 (6 bases). Germline V lookup: CDR1 KGHDR, CDR2 SFDVKD. This CDR3 has 16 residues. V was shortened by 1 base and J by 1 base, with 12 bases between the two germline ends. As DNA, the CDR3 is TGTGCCACCAGTGATTTCCCTGGACAGCCCCAAGAGACCCAGTACTTC. The encoded protein is CATSDFPGQPQETQYF.

The CDR3 nucleotides are TGTGCCAGCAGTCAGGACAACCTACCGGGCTACACCTTC. Protein sequence: CASSQDNLPGYTF. The genes are TRBV2 and TRBJ1-2, with a weak D call TRBD1 (5 bases). Germline loops: CDR1 SNHLY, CDR2 FYNNEI. The CDR3 contains 13 residues. Trimming took off 5 bases at V and 8 bases at J, with 15 bases between the two ends.